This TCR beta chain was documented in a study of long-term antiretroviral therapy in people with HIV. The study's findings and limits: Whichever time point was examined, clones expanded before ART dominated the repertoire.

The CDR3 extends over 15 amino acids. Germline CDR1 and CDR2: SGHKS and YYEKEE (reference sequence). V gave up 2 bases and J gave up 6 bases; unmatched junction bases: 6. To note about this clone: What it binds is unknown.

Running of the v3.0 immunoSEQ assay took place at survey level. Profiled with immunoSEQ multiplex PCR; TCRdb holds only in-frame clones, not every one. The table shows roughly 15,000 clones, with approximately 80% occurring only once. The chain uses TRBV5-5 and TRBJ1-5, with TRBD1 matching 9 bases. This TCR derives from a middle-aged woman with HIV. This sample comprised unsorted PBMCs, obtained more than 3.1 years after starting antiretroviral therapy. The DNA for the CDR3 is TGTGCCAGCAGCTTAGGACAGGGGTTGACTCAGCCCCAGCATTTT. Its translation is CASSLGQGLTQPQHF.